The clone carrying this TCR beta chain was seen only a few times. As yet, its antigen is unknown. This specimen comes from a study of T cell repertoires in cytomegalovirus infection. Turning to the study itself: From public TCR beta signatures came an indication of both CMV infection and matching HLA type.

Germline assignment: CDR1 SEHNR and CDR2 FQNEAQ (reference sequence). V gave up 7 bases and J gave up 6 bases, with 15 bases separating them. The CDR3 loop spans 14 amino acids. In TCRdb, the reads were re-called with MiXCR into one record per CDR3 protein. The sample contains fewer than 900,000 distinct CDR3 sequences, almost 30% of which appear only once. This receptor was identified in a human donor in good health (CMV status not recorded). Some clones in this sample may be carry-over from other donors' samples. The sample was cultured CD8+ T cells from PBMCs, taken from culture after CMV antigen stimulation. This sequence joins TRBV7-9 and TRBJ1-4; D not resolved. The CDR3 DNA reads as TGTGCCAGCAAACGGACGGGCTTGGATGAAAAACTGTTTTTT. This translates into CASKRTGLDEKLFF.